A single sample gave rise to the 22 T cell receptor beta chains below, sequenced in a study of blood T cell repertoires in COVID-19. TCRdb's copy holds only in-frame clones and misses some; the assay was immunoSEQ multiplex PCR. The data contain around 250,000 clones, 75% to 90% of them singletons. The specimen sequenced was PBMCs or T cells enriched from blood (not recorded which). These receptors came from a man aged 50-59 years who had been exposed to COVID-19.

This rearrangement joins TRBV5-1 to TRBJ2-2; TRBD1 matches 7 bases. This CDR3 region has 15 residues. J was trimmed by 0 bases and V by 9 bases; bases with no gene match: 8. Germline V gene data show CDR1 as SGHRS and CDR2 as YFSETQ. The CDR3 nucleotides read TGCGCCACCTCTCTCGGGACAGCGAACACCGGGGAGCTGTTTTTT. As protein: CATSLGTANTGELFF.

The V call is TRBV5-1, the J call TRBJ2-1; 8 positions agree with TRBD2. From germline, CDR1 is SGHRS and CDR2 YFSETQ. Trimming removed 1 base from V and 2 bases from J; junction bases left unmatched: 5. This CDR3 has 16 residues. The CDR3 sequence is CASSLSAGATYNEQFF. Written as DNA, the CDR3 is TGCGCCAGCAGCTTGTCAGCGGGGGCCACCTACAATGAGCAGTTCTTC.

The chain is built from TRBV23-1 and TRBJ1-3; the D is unclear. TRBV23-1 is identified as an open reading frame with a role that is uncertain. The CDR3 runs to 13 residues. CDR3: CAIHGDPGNTIYF. The CDR3 DNA reads as TGCGCTATACACGGAGACCCTGGAAACACCATATATTTT.

The genes are TRBV5-1 and TRBJ1-6; 9 positions agree with TRBD1. J gave up 6 bases and V 4 bases, and 2 bases lay outside the gene matches. There are 14 residues in the CDR3. Germline values: CDR1 SGHRS, CDR2 YFSETQ. This chain's CDR3 is CASSRGQGNSPLHF. The CDR3 DNA reads as TGCGCCAGCAGCAGGGGACAGGGTAATTCACCCCTCCACTTT.

The CDR3 spells CASSSDSHQETQYF. For the CDR3, the DNA is TGTGCCAGCAGCTCGGACAGCCACCAAGAGACCCAGTACTTC. The J gene is TRBJ2-5, the V gene TRBV7-2; D is perhaps TRBD1 (6 bases). The length of the CDR3 is 14 residues. V lost 4 bases and J 0 bases, leaving 9 bases between the germline ends. CDR1 is SGHTA, CDR2 FQGNSA, per germline. Combining the CDR3 with reference TRBV7-2 and TRBJ2-5 gives the whole variable domain GAGVSQSPSNKVTEKGKDVELRCDPISGHTALYWYRQSLGQGLEFLIYFQGNSAPDKSGLPSDRFSAERTGGSVSTLTIQRTQQEDSAVYLCASSSDSHQETQYFGPGTRLLVL.

This chain links TRBV3-1 (or the pseudogene TRBV3-2) with TRBJ1-1, with D maybe TRBD1 (5 bases). The germline V gene encodes CDR1 LGHDT and CDR2 YNNKEL (reference sequence). With 0 bases removed from V and 6 bases from J, the gap between germline ends came to 14 bases. The CDR3 spans 15 residues. CDR3 residues: CASSQDWEGRPEAFF. CDR3 bases: TGTGCCAGCAGCCAAGATTGGGAGGGGAGGCCTGAAGCTTTCTTT.

The chain uses TRBV10-2 and TRBJ2-2, with 12 bases matching TRBD2. CDR3 length: 15 residues. V lost 6 bases, J lost 6 bases, and 5 bases stayed unmatched. Germline CDR1 reads WSHSY; CDR2 reads SAAADI. For the CDR3, the DNA is TGCGCCAGCAGCCGGACTAGCGGGAAGTCCGGGGAGCTGTTTTTT. Protein sequence: CASSRTSGKSGELFF.

The chain uses TRBV12-3 or TRBV12-4 and TRBJ1-2; D remains ambiguous. V lost 3 bases and J lost 3, with 8 bases in between. CDR3 length: 13 residues. Written as DNA, the CDR3 is TGTGCCAGCAGTTTGGTTGACTACTATGGCTACACCTTC. It encodes CASSLVDYYGYTF.

The V call is TRBV1, the J call TRBJ1-1. TRBV1 is an annotated pseudogene. The CDR3 has 14 amino acids. The CDR3 nucleotides are TGCACCAGCAGCCAAGTCGGGGGGAACACTGAAGCTTTCTTT. This translates into CTSSQVGGNTEAFF.

The J gene is TRBJ2-4, the V gene TRBV19, with 7 bases that match TRBD1. This CDR3 comprises 15 residues. Looked up from germline, CDR1 is LNHDA and CDR2 is SQIVND (reference sequence). V lost 6 bases and J lost 0; bases outside the gene matches: 5. CDR3 bases: TGTGCCAGTAGCAAGGACAGGTTAGCCAAAAACATTCAGTACTTC. Residues: CASSKDRLAKNIQYF. Filled out from reference TRBV19 and TRBJ2-4, the complete variable domain reads DGGITQSPKYLFRKEGQNVTLSCEQNLNHDAMYWYRQDPGQGLRLIYYSQIVNDFQKGDIAEGYSVSREKKESFPLTVTSAQKNPTAFYLCASSKDRLAKNIQYFGAGTRLSVL.

The chain uses TRBV18 and TRBJ2-6, with D perhaps TRBD2 (5 bases). V lost 3 bases and J lost 0, with 18 bases in between. The CDR3 runs 19 residues. Looked up from germline, CDR1 is KGHSH and CDR2 is LQKENI. CDR3 region: CASSPQRSRASSGANVLTF. CDR3 coding DNA: TGTGCCAGCTCACCCCAGCGATCGCGGGCCTCCTCTGGGGCCAACGTCCTGACTTTC.

The chain links TRBV9 to TRBJ2-7, with TRBD1 as a possible D gene (6 bases). The V and J ends lost 4 bases and 4 bases respectively, with 21 bases between them. The germline CDR1 and CDR2 sequences are SGDLS and YYNGEE. The CDR3 length is 16 residues. CDR3 protein: CASSPQGPGTMYEQYF. The CDR3 nucleotides are TGTGCCAGCAGCCCCCAAGGTCCCGGGACAATGTACGAGCAGTACTTC.

The V and J genes are TRBV28 and TRBJ2-5; no firm D call. This CDR3 is built from 14 residues. The germline V and J ends were trimmed by 3 bases and 2 bases, with 10 bases remaining between them. Germline lookup yields CDR1 MDHEN and CDR2 SYDVKM. This CDR3 reads CASSFAPEQETQYF. The CDR3 DNA is TGTGCCAGCAGTTTCGCCCCGGAGCAAGAGACCCAGTACTTC.

This chain links TRBV18 with TRBJ2-2, with 7 bases that match TRBD1. The CDR3 contains 14 residues. Germline CDR1 KGHSH, CDR2 LQKENI. The trim removed 3 bases at V and 5 bases at J, leaving 3 bases unmatched. The CDR3: CASSPAQGTGELFF. For the CDR3, the DNA is TGTGCCAGCTCACCGGCACAGGGGACCGGGGAGCTGTTTTTT. The whole variable domain, filled in from reference TRBV18 and TRBJ2-2, reads NAGVMQNPRHLVRRRGQEARLRCSPMKGHSHVYWYRQLPEEGLKFMVYLQKENIIDESGMPKERFSAEFPKEGPSILRIQQVVRGDSAAYFCASSPAQGTGELFFGEGSRLTVL.

Worth noting for this clone: Other DNA sequences in this sample translate to the same CDR3. J is TRBJ1-1 and V is TRBV10-1; the D gene is possibly TRBD1 (6 bases). V was cut by 6 bases and J by 1 base, with 9 bases left in between. CDR1 is WNHNN, CDR2 SYGVQD, per germline (reference sequence). The CDR3 length is 13 residues. The chain's CDR3 is CASSLQGNTEAFF. CDR3 bases: TGCGCCAGCAGCCTACAGGGGAACACTGAAGCTTTCTTT.

V usage is TRBV2 and J usage is TRBJ2-2; 9 bases line up with TRBD2. The germline gives CDR1 SNHLY, CDR2 FYNNEI. The CDR3 runs 15 residues. J gave up 4 bases and V 7 bases, and 7 bases lay outside the gene matches. CDR3 DNA sequence: TGTGCCAGCAAGCTAGCGGGAACCGGCACCGGGGAGCTGTTTTTT. It specifies CASKLAGTGTGELFF.

This sequence joins TRBV29-1 and TRBJ1-2; 7 nucleotides agree with TRBD1. Per germline, CDR1 SQVTM and CDR2 ANQGSEA. The CDR3 contains 12 residues. With 7 bases clipped from V and 5 bases from J, the junction kept 7 bases outside the gene matches. The CDR3, as DNA: TGCAGCGAAGCCACGGGACAGTATGGCTACACCTTC. Encoded protein: CSEATGQYGYTF.

V is TRBV7-9 and J is TRBJ1-6, with D possibly matching TRBD1 (5 bases). The CDR3 has 14 residues. V was cut by 5 bases and J by 8 bases, with 13 bases left in between. From germline, CDR1 is SEHNR and CDR2 FQNEAQ (reference sequence). The CDR3 nucleotides read TGTGCCAGCAGCCAACGGGCCAGGGATTCACCCCTCCACTTT. Residues: CASSQRARDSPLHF.

This chain joins TRBV19 and TRBJ2-1; 8 bases are a match to TRBD2. V trimming: 4 bases; J trimming: 8 bases; junction bases outside the gene matches: 10. Per germline, CDR1 LNHDA and CDR2 SQIVND (reference sequence). The CDR3 has 15 amino acids. The CDR3 region has the DNA TGTGCCAGTAGTACTAAAGCGGGAGCTCCCCATGAGCAGTTCTTC. Translating it yields CASSTKAGAPHEQFF.

This chain connects TRBV24-1 to TRBJ2-3, with 12 bases lining up with TRBD2. Germline lookup yields CDR1 KGHDR and CDR2 SFDVKD. Losses at the gene ends were 2 bases for V and 2 bases for J; bases not matched to a gene: 4. This CDR3 spans 17 amino acids. CDR3 amino acids: CATSDSGLAGNTDTQYF. The CDR3 region has the DNA TGTGCCACCAGTGATTCTGGACTAGCGGGGAACACAGATACGCAGTATTTT.

The CDR3 is CASSDPATSGVNEQFF. The CDR3 region has the DNA TGTGCCAGCAGTGACCCAGCGACTAGCGGGGTAAATGAGCAGTTCTTC. The chain links TRBV2 to TRBJ2-1; 11 bases align to TRBD2. The junction had 8 bases not matched to a gene; V was cut back by 3 bases and J by 7 bases. From germline, CDR1 is SNHLY and CDR2 FYNNEI. This CDR3 has 16 residues.

The genes are TRBV28 and TRBJ1-1; TRBD1 aligns across 9 bases. The germline V gene has CDR1 MDHEN and CDR2 SYDVKM. With V trimmed by 6 bases and J by 5 bases, 7 bases remained unmatched. The CDR3 is 14 amino acids. The CDR3 loop is CASSGGQGGTEAFF. The CDR3 DNA follows: TGTGCCAGCAGCGGGGGACAGGGAGGAACTGAAGCTTTCTTT.